The rows below give T cell receptor beta chains drawn from one sample of a study of identical twins. TCRdb re-called the 5' RACE reads through MiXCR, storing one row per CDR3 protein. Found here are about 250,000 distinct CDR3 sequences, 6% to 8.5% of them singletons; the top ten hold approximately 5.4%. The same sample was also used in a study of yellow fever vaccine responses in identical twins.

The material sequenced was CD8+ T cells sorted from blood. Receptor source: a woman under 30 in good health. Both conserved end residues are part of each CDR3. Fields, in order: clone size, V gene, D gene, CDR3 length, J gene, CDR3 protein, CDR3 DNA. A D gene is named only where the DNA matches it firmly. Clone size is shown for a subset of rows, as once, few, many or a class of expanded clone.

many	TRBV12-3/TRBV12-4	.	16	TRBJ2-6	CASSGTYHSGANVLTF	TGTGCCAGCAGTGGTACCTACCATTCTGGGGCCAACGTCCTGACTTTC
few	TRBV12-3/TRBV12-4	TRBD2	16	TRBJ2-1	CASSGERLAPYNEQFF	TGTGCCAGCAGTGGAGAGAGACTAGCGCCTTACAATGAGCAGTTCTTC
many	TRBV11-3	.	18	TRBJ1-5	CASSLVTGRASRRQPQHF	TGTGCCAGCAGCTTAGTTACGGGCAGAGCTTCTCGGCGTCAGCCCCAGCATTTT
many	TRBV21-1	.	14	TRBJ2-5	CASSKGGGQETQYF	TGTGCCAGCAGCAAAGGGGGAGGCCAAGAGACCCAGTACTTC
many	TRBV28	.	15	TRBJ2-1	CASSFVLATYNEQFF	TGTGCCAGCAGTTTTGTGTTAGCGACCTACAATGAGCAGTTCTTC
many	TRBV29-1	.	13	TRBJ2-7	CSVELDNPYEQYF	TGCAGCGTTGAATTAGACAACCCCTACGAGCAGTACTTC
many	TRBV4-1	.	13	TRBJ2-4	CASSQVGENIQYF	TGCGCCAGCAGCCAAGTGGGGGAAAACATTCAGTACTTC
few	TRBV5-6	.	14	TRBJ1-2	CASSLQVTSYGYTF	TGTGCCAGCAGCTTGCAAGTGACCTCCTATGGCTACACCTTC
few	TRBV4-1	.	16	TRBJ2-1	CASSQPDGPLYNEQFF	TGCGCCAGCAGCCAACCCGACGGGCCCTTGTACAATGAGCAGTTCTTC
.	TRBV2	TRBD1	14	TRBJ2-7	CASSPGRQGYEQYF	TGTGCCAGCAGCCCGGGGAGACAGGGCTACGAGCAGTACTTC
few	TRBV7-8	.	16	TRBJ2-7	CASSLVGGFQTYEQYF	TGTGCCAGCAGCTTAGTTGGGGGATTCCAAACCTACGAGCAGTACTTC
.	TRBV27	TRBD1	15	TRBJ2-1	CASSQDRVGLNEQFF	TGTGCCAGCAGTCAGGACAGGGTTGGACTCAATGAGCAGTTCTTC
few	TRBV27	TRBD1	15	TRBJ2-5	CASSETIEGAETQYF	TGTGCCAGCAGCGAAACAATCGAGGGGGCAGAGACCCAGTACTTC
many	TRBV28	TRBD2	15	TRBJ2-1	CASRLTSGSSNEQFF	TGTGCCAGCAGGCTGACTAGCGGGAGTAGCAATGAGCAGTTCTTC
few	TRBV12-3/TRBV12-4	TRBD2	15	TRBJ2-3	CASRLAGGSTDTQYF	TGTGCCAGCAGACTAGCGGGGGGTAGCACAGATACGCAGTATTTT
few	TRBV25-1	TRBD2	17	TRBJ2-5	CASSEWGGLADQETQYF	TGTGCCAGCAGTGAATGGGGAGGACTAGCGGACCAAGAGACCCAGTACTTC
few	TRBV3-1	.	16	TRBJ2-1	CASTETRDAYDPDKFF	TGTGCCAGCACCGAGACCCGGGACGCTTACGACCCCGATAAGTTCTTC
many	TRBV7-9	.	14	TRBJ1-1	CASSPPQWDTEAFF	TGTGCCAGCAGTCCCCCACAGTGGGACACTGAAGCTTTCTTT
many	TRBV6-4	TRBD2	15	TRBJ2-3	CASSETSGGTDTQYF	TGTGCCAGCAGTGAGACTAGCGGGGGCACAGATACGCAGTATTTT
.	TRBV12-3/TRBV12-4	TRBD1	14	TRBJ1-1	CASRGQGAHTEAFF	TGTGCCAGCAGGGGACAGGGGGCGCACACTGAAGCTTTCTTT
many	TRBV3-1	.	15	TRBJ2-5	CASSGGQATQETQYF	TGTGCCAGCTCCGGTGGTCAGGCAACACAAGAGACCCAGTACTTC
few	TRBV3-1	.	15	TRBJ2-1	CASSMTGRAGREQFF	TGTGCCAGCAGCATGACAGGGAGGGCCGGCCGAGAGCAGTTCTTC
few	TRBV7-9	.	13	TRBJ2-7	CATMGRTSYEQYF	TGTGCTACGATGGGCAGAACGTCCTACGAGCAGTACTTC
.	TRBV12-3/TRBV12-4	.	13	TRBJ2-3	CASSPTDTDTQYF	TGTGCCAGCAGTCCGACAGACACAGATACGCAGTATTTT
.	TRBV5-5	.	14	TRBJ2-7	CASSFSTVSYEQYF	TGTGCCAGCAGCTTTTCGACAGTCTCCTACGAGCAGTACTTC
few	TRBV11-2	.	14	TRBJ1-3	CASSLGGLGNTIYF	TGTGCCAGCAGCCTTGGGGGATTAGGAAACACCATATATTTT
.	TRBV28	.	15	TRBJ2-7	CASSPRSSGGYEQYF	TGTGCCAGCAGCCCCCGGAGTAGCGGAGGTTACGAGCAGTACTTC
few	TRBV27	.	15	TRBJ2-2	CASSVTGTHTGELFF	TGTGCCAGCAGTGTAACCGGGACCCACACCGGGGAGCTGTTTTTT
many	TRBV6-1	.	15	TRBJ2-1	CASRVRDTDYNEQFF	TGTGCCAGCAGGGTCCGGGACACGGACTACAATGAGCAGTTCTTC
.	TRBV15	.	17	TRBJ2-6	CATSRGLTGTGANVLTF	TGTGCCACCAGCAGAGGCCTAACAGGGACTGGGGCCAACGTCCTGACTTTC
few	TRBV4-1	.	15	TRBJ2-3	CASSQESRQVDTQYF	TGCGCCAGCAGCCAAGAGTCACGGCAAGTAGATACGCAGTATTTT
few	TRBV6-5	.	15	TRBJ2-1	CASSYSPDWGDEQFF	TGTGCCAGCAGTTACTCTCCGGATTGGGGCGATGAGCAGTTCTTC
few	TRBV7-2	.	16	TRBJ1-3	CASSLAAGRIGNTIYF	TGTGCCAGCAGCTTAGCCGCAGGACGAATTGGAAACACCATATATTTT
few	TRBV2	TRBD1	15	TRBJ1-1	CASSDGDRVNTEAFF	TGTGCCAGCAGTGATGGGGACAGGGTGAACACTGAAGCTTTCTTT
many	TRBV24-1	TRBD2	14	TRBJ2-2	CATRPAGETGELFF	TGTGCCACCAGGCCAGCGGGAGAAACCGGGGAGCTGTTTTTT
.	TRBV6-1	TRBD1	15	TRBJ2-2	CASSGQGAGTGELFF	TGTGCCAGCAGTGGACAGGGGGCTGGGACCGGGGAGCTGTTTTTT
few	TRBV9	TRBD1	15	TRBJ2-7	CASSVADRGTYEQYF	TGTGCCAGCAGCGTAGCGGACAGGGGGACCTACGAGCAGTACTTC
many	TRBV20-1	TRBD1	12	TRBJ1-2	CSAEQGGYGYTF	TGCAGTGCAGAACAGGGGGGCTATGGCTACACCTTC
few	TRBV29-1	TRBD1	20	TRBJ2-3	CSVTGQGAVPREAATDTQYF	TGCAGCGTGACCGGACAGGGGGCCGTGCCGCGGGAGGCCGCCACAGATACGCAGTATTTT
many	TRBV4-1	.	15	TRBJ1-2	CASSQVPDLNYGYTF	TGCGCCAGCAGCCAGGTACCGGACCTAAACTATGGCTACACCTTC
few	TRBV20-1	.	15	TRBJ2-1	CSASLGPPEAGEQFF	TGCAGTGCTAGCTTAGGGCCCCCTGAAGCCGGTGAGCAGTTCTTC
many	TRBV28	.	16	TRBJ1-1	CASSLEFLTPGTEAFF	TGTGCCAGCAGTTTAGAATTTTTGACACCCGGGACAGAAGCTTTCTTT
few	TRBV6-2/TRBV6-3	TRBD2	20	TRBJ2-2	CASSFSGLEYHQANTGELFF	TGTGCCAGCAGTTTCTCGGGACTAGAATACCACCAGGCGAACACCGGGGAGCTGTTTTTT
.	TRBV7-9	.	13	TRBJ2-5	CASRPGIEETQYF	TGTGCCAGCAGGCCCGGTATAGAAGAGACCCAGTACTTC
.	TRBV7-2	.	13	TRBJ2-3	CASSLVTSDTQYF	TGTGCCAGCAGCTTAGTGACCTCAGATACGCAGTATTTT